These 28 T cell receptor beta chains originate from one sample sequenced in a study of T-cell memory formation after mild COVID-19. TCRdb fed the 5' RACE reads into MiXCR, producing one record per CDR3 protein. The data hold roughly 500,000 distinct CDR3 sequences, with about a fifth observed a single time. Sequencing input: PBMCs or a T cell subset sorted from them (not recorded which). The receptors come from an adult woman who had mild COVID-19 (a few samples of this study predate the infection). Cell type and time point are not known.

This clonotype was picked up a small number of times. The chain recombines TRBV5-6 with TRBJ1-1; 8 bases are shared with TRBD1. CDR3 length equals 16 residues. V was clipped by 4 bases and J by 0 bases; unmatched bases: 8. Germline lookup yields CDR1 SGHDT and CDR2 YYEEEE. This CDR3 reads CASSAAGGGVNTEAFF. DNA for the CDR3: TGTGCCAGCAGCGCGGCAGGGGGCGGGGTGAACACTGAAGCTTTCTTT.

The chain has TRBV29-1 and TRBJ2-7, with 7 positions matching TRBD2. The CDR3 runs 15 residues. With V trimmed by 4 bases and J by 2 bases, 11 bases remained unmatched. The V gene's germline CDR1 is SQVTM and CDR2 ANQGSEA. CDR3: CSVGRPLAVPYEQYF. The CDR3 nucleotides read TGCAGCGTTGGCCGACCCCTAGCGGTACCCTACGAGCAGTACTTC.

This clonotype turned up a few times. The chain links TRBV4-1 to TRBJ2-5; 8 bases are a match to TRBD1. The CDR3 extends over 15 amino acids. The V segment lost 4 bases and the J segment 5 bases; nucleotides outside the gene matches: 9. CDR1 is MGHRA and CDR2 is YSYEKL in the germline V gene. CDR3 sequence reads: CASSRALTGEETQYF. The DNA for the CDR3 is TGCGCCAGCAGCCGCGCCTTGACAGGGGAGGAGACCCAGTACTTC.

This clonotype was observed a few times. The chain is built from TRBV7-2 and TRBJ2-4; 8 bases line up with TRBD2. J lost 1 base, V lost 3 bases, and 2 bases had no gene match. The CDR3 has 15 residues. Looked up from germline, CDR1 is SGHTA and CDR2 is FQGNSA. CDR3 sequence: CASSFGGAAKNIQYF. The CDR3 region has the DNA TGTGCCAGCAGCTTCGGGGGGGCCGCCAAAAACATTCAGTACTTC.

This clonotype has just a few counts. The chain employs TRBV12-5 and TRBJ2-3; 9 positions match TRBD2. The length of the CDR3 is 16 residues. CDR1 is LGHNT and CDR2 is FRNRAP in the germline V gene. V shed 3 bases, J shed 4 bases, and the junction held 8 bases outside the gene matches. CDR3 sequence reads: CASGLGSGRRADTQYF. CDR3 coding DNA: TGTGCTAGTGGTTTAGGTAGCGGGAGAAGGGCAGATACGCAGTATTTT.

Comment on this clonotype: A read error may produce the germline difference seen at one junction end. The rearrangement uses TRBV7-7 and TRBJ2-2; D is unresolved. The germline gives CDR1 SSHAT, CDR2 FNYEAQ (reference sequence). This CDR3 spans 14 amino acids. The CDR3 nucleotides are TGTGCTAGCAGCTCCCTGGTGGGGTCCGGGGAGCTGTTTTTT. It translates to CASSSLVGSGELFF.

The V call is TRBV3-1, the J call TRBJ2-5; 7 nucleotides agree with TRBD1. V lost 4 bases and J lost 10; bases outside the gene matches: 12. This CDR3 is 14 amino acids long. Germline CDR1 is LGHDT and CDR2 is YNNKEL (reference sequence). CDR3 residues: CASSLKSGQIDQYF. In DNA, the CDR3 is TGTGCCAGCAGCCTAAAGTCGGGACAGATCGACCAGTACTTC.

This clonotype was observed a few times. This chain joins TRBV12-3 or TRBV12-4 and TRBJ2-1, with 10 bases fitting TRBD2. The CDR3 is made up of 16 amino acids. The V gene end was trimmed by 4 bases and the J gene end by 3 bases; junction bases not matched to a gene: 6. The CDR3 reads CASSSRTSGLYNEQFF. For the CDR3, the DNA is TGTGCCAGCAGTTCCCGGACTAGCGGACTCTACAATGAGCAGTTCTTC.

V usage is TRBV2 and J usage is TRBJ1-4, with a weak D call TRBD1 (5 bases). Between the trimmed V and J ends, which lost 3 bases and 2 bases, there was a span of 7 bases. The CDR3 covers 14 residues. In germline, CDR1 is SNHLY, CDR2 FYNNEI. In DNA, the CDR3 is TGTGCCAGCAGTGAGGGGGTGACTAATGAAAAACTGTTTTTT. Translation gives CASSEGVTNEKLFF.

This clonotype was counted between two and nine times. V is TRBV7-8 and J is TRBJ2-4; 8 bases are shared with TRBD1. Germline lookup yields CDR1 SGHVS and CDR2 FQNEAQ. This CDR3 has 14 amino acids. V trimming: 5 bases; J trimming: 8 bases; junction bases outside the gene matches: 8. CDR3 sequence: CASSPGTGGDIQYF. The CDR3 DNA sequence: TGTGCCAGCAGCCCGGGGACAGGCGGGGACATTCAGTACTTC.

The CDR3 DNA reads as TGTGCCAGCTCACCACGACAGGGTATCTACGAGCAGTACTTC. Residues: CASSPRQGIYEQYF. V is TRBV18 and J is TRBJ2-7; TRBD1 aligns across 7 bases. This CDR3 spans 14 amino acids. V was pared by 1 base and J by 3 bases, with 3 bases of the junction left unmatched. The germline V gene has CDR1 KGHSH and CDR2 LQKENI. Full variable domain (outside the CDR3, taken from reference TRBV18 and TRBJ2-7): NAGVMQNPRHLVRRRGQEARLRCSPMKGHSHVYWYRQLPEEGLKFMVYLQKENIIDESGMPKERFSAEFPKEGPSILRIQQVVRGDSAAYFCASSPRQGIYEQYFGPGTRLTVT.

This clonotype was counted between two and nine times. The chain carries TRBV27 and TRBJ2-1, with TRBD1 as a possible D gene (5 bases). The CDR3 is made up of 15 amino acids. The germline V gene encodes CDR1 MNHEY and CDR2 SMNVEV (reference sequence). V was clipped by 3 bases and J by 4 bases, with 13 bases between them. CDR3 in DNA: TGTGCCAGCAGTTTTGGGAAGGGGCCTTACAATGAGCAGTTCTTC. This translates into CASSFGKGPYNEQFF.

This clonotype has just a few counts. V is TRBV4-1 and J is TRBJ2-5; 10 bases are a match to TRBD2. V trimming: 7 bases; J trimming: 5 bases; junction bases outside the gene matches: 13. CDR1 and CDR2 from the germline V gene are MGHRA and YSYEKL. The CDR3 length is 16 residues. The CDR3 DNA is TGCGCCAGCACCACCCAAGCCTGGACTAGCGGTGAGACCCAGTACTTC. Protein sequence: CASTTQAWTSGETQYF.

In this sample, this clonotype turned up a few times. The chain joins TRBV30 to TRBJ2-7; perhaps D is TRBD1 or TRBD2 (5 bases each). Trimming took off 7 bases at V and 6 bases at J, with 16 bases between the two ends. The CDR3 has 12 amino acids. The germline V gene has CDR1 GTSNPN and CDR2 SVGIG (reference sequence). CDR3 sequence reads: CASRAGGAEQYF. CDR3 bases: TGTGCCTCCAGGGCTGGAGGTGCCGAGCAGTACTTC.

In this sample, this clonotype turned up a few times. The chain uses TRBV5-1 and TRBJ1-2; D might be TRBD1 (5 bases). V was shortened by 0 bases and J by 4 bases, with 16 bases between the two germline ends. The germline V gene has CDR1 SGHRS and CDR2 YFSETQ. This CDR3 region has 16 residues. CDR3 region: CASSLAVNRDGYGYTF. Written as DNA, the CDR3 is TGCGCCAGCAGCTTGGCGGTGAACCGGGACGGCTATGGCTACACCTTC.

This clonotype was picked up many times. The J gene is TRBJ2-1, the V gene TRBV11-2, with D perhaps TRBD2 (7 bases). CDR1 is SGHAT and CDR2 is FQNNGV in the germline V gene. Trimming left V 1 base short and J 0 bases short, with 10 bases between. The length of the CDR3 is 16 residues. CDR3 residues: CASSLVGGASYNEQFF. DNA for the CDR3: TGTGCCAGCAGCTTAGTAGGGGGGGCCTCCTACAATGAGCAGTTCTTC.

This clonotype was seen ten or more times. The chain joins TRBV12-3 or TRBV12-4 to TRBJ2-7; possible D gene TRBD2, 5 bases. The CDR3 runs 14 residues. Trimming removed 5 bases from V and 2 bases from J, with 13 bases in between. The CDR3 nucleotides are TGTGCCAGCAGTCACCCGTCCGGGGCCTACGAGCAGTACTTC. It specifies CASSHPSGAYEQYF.

This rearrangement joins TRBV12-3 or TRBV12-4 to TRBJ2-3; D unresolved. The CDR3 is 14 amino acids. The V gene lost 6 bases and the J gene lost 2 bases, with 12 bases spanning the gap. CDR3 DNA sequence: TGTGCCAGCAGGTGGCAGGTGAACACAGATACGCAGTATTTT. Residues: CASRWQVNTDTQYF.

About this clonotype: Given a much more abundant clone one base away, this may be a read error. The rearrangement joins TRBV7-2 to TRBJ1-1, with D possibly being TRBD1 (5 bases). The germline CDR1 and CDR2 sequences are SGHTA and FQGNSA. The ends were cut back, 0 bases at V and 3 bases at J, with 8 bases in the middle. CDR3 length: 14 amino acids. CDR3 nucleotides: TGTGCCAGCAGCTTAGCGGGCAGGGACACTGAAGCTTTCTTT. It encodes CASSLAGRDTEAFF.

The chain joins TRBV6-5 to TRBJ1-1, with D maybe TRBD1 (5 bases). V dropped 4 bases and J dropped 1 base, with 10 bases sitting between them. Germline assignment: CDR1 MNHEY and CDR2 SVGAGI. The CDR3 is made up of 14 amino acids. The CDR3 DNA is TGTGCCAGCAGTTTTTGGCAGGGGAACACTGAAGCTTTCTTT. It encodes CASSFWQGNTEAFF.

This clonotype was counted a few times. This chain connects TRBV24-1 to TRBJ2-5; 14 nucleotides align to TRBD2. CDR1 and CDR2 (germline): KGHDR, SFDVKD. The CDR3 runs to 17 residues. V trimming: 6 bases; J trimming: 0 bases; junction bases outside the gene matches: 5. CDR3 sequence: CATSTRLAGGYQETQYF. CDR3 nucleotides: TGTGCCACCAGTACGCGACTAGCGGGAGGGTACCAAGAGACCCAGTACTTC.

CDR3 coding DNA: TGCGCCAGCAGCCAAGAGTGGGTAGGGGAGACCCAGTACTTC. Translation gives CASSQEWVGETQYF. V gene TRBV4-3 combines with J gene TRBJ2-5; the D is unclear. Germline values: CDR1 LGHNA, CDR2 YSLEER. The length of the CDR3 is 14 residues. V was cut by 0 bases and J by 5 bases, with 10 bases left in between.

This clonotype was counted between two and nine times. V usage is TRBV7-9 and J usage is TRBJ2-3; no firm D call. Germline V gene data show CDR1 as SEHNR and CDR2 as FQNEAQ (reference sequence). The CDR3 extends over 12 amino acids. Trimming left V 7 bases short and J 5 bases short, with 10 bases between. The CDR3 loop is CASNSSLDTQYF. The CDR3 coding sequence is TGTGCCAGCAATAGCTCCTTAGATACGCAGTATTTT. Combining the CDR3 with reference TRBV7-9 and TRBJ2-3 gives the whole variable domain DTGVSQNPRHKITKRGQNVTFRCDPISEHNRLYWYRQTLGQGPEFLTYFQNEAQLEKSRLLSDRFSAERPKGSFSTLEIQRTEQGDSAMYLCASNSSLDTQYFGPGTRLTVL.

CDR3 loop: CASSPGLRTDEQFF. The CDR3 DNA follows: TGTGCCAGCAGTCCGGGACTAAGGACAGATGAGCAGTTCTTC. This chain connects TRBV12-3 or TRBV12-4 to TRBJ2-1; a weak D match, TRBD2 (7 bases). V dropped 5 bases and J dropped 8 bases, with 16 bases sitting between them. The CDR3 is 14 amino acids.

The table lists this clonotype with a few counts. The rearrangement uses TRBV7-2 and TRBJ2-7; D is unresolved. This CDR3 is 15 amino acids long. Germline CDR1 SGHTA, CDR2 FQGNSA. Trimming cost V 3 bases and J 4 bases, with 16 bases left between them. CDR3 sequence reads: CASSFTPGRVYEQYF. For the CDR3, the DNA is TGTGCCAGCAGCTTTACGCCTGGCCGGGTGTACGAGCAGTACTTC.

This clonotype came up a few times. The CDR3 DNA sequence: TGTGCCACCAGCAGCCACAGATTTGAAGCTTTCTTT. Translating gives CATSSHRFEAFF. J is TRBJ1-1 and V is TRBV15; D is undetermined. The germline V gene has CDR1 LNHNV and CDR2 YYDKDF (reference sequence). The length of the CDR3 is 12 residues. Trimming stripped 3 bases from V and 7 bases from J, with 9 bases between.

This clonotype was seen only a few times. The chain recombines TRBV7-8 with TRBJ2-3; TRBD1 matches 8 bases. This CDR3 has 16 residues. The V segment lost 5 bases and the J segment 0 bases; nucleotides outside the gene matches: 7. From germline, CDR1 is SGHVS and CDR2 FQNEAQ. CDR3 DNA: TGTGCCAGCAGCCTCCGGGACAGGCTAAGCACAGATACGCAGTATTTT. Translated: CASSLRDRLSTDTQYF.

The CDR3 sequence is CATSVTDTQYF. CDR3 bases: TGTGCCACCAGTGTGACAGATACGCAGTATTTT. The rearrangement uses TRBV24-1 and TRBJ2-3; D unclear. From germline, CDR1 is KGHDR and CDR2 SFDVKD. The CDR3 consists of 11 residues. The ends were cut back, 5 bases at V and 3 bases at J, with 2 bases in the middle.